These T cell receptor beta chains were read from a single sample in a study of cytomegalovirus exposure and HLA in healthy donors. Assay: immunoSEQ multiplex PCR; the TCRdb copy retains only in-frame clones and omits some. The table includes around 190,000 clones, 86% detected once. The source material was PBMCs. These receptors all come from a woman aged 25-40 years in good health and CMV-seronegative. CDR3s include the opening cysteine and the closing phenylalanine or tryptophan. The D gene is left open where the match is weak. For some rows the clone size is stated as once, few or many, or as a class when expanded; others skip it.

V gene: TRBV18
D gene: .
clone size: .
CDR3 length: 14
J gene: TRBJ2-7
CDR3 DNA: TGTGCCAGCTCAGAAATATACAGGGACGACGAGCAGTACTTC
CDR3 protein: CASSEIYRDDEQYF

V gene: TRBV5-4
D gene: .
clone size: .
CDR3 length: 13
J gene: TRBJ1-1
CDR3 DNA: TGTGCCAGCAGCTTAGATCTAAACACTGAAGCTTTCTTT
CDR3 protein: CASSLDLNTEAFF

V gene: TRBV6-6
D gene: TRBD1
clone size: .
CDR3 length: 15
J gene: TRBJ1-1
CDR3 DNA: TGTGCCAGCAGTTACTCGGACAGGGGTGGGACTGAAGCTTTCTTT
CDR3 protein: CASSYSDRGGTEAFF

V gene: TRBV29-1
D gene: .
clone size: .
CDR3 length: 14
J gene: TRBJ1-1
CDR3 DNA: TGCAGCGTTGACGAGGGGGTCATGAACACTGAAGCTTTCTTT
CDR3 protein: CSVDEGVMNTEAFF

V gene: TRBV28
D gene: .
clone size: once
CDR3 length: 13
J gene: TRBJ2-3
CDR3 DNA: TGTGCCAGCAGTTTATACAGGGTGTATACGCAGTATTTT
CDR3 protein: CASSLYRVYTQYF

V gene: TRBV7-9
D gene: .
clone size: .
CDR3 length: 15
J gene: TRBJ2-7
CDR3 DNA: TGTGCCAGCAGCGCCTCTGGGAGCGGTACCTACGAGCAGTACTTC
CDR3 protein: CASSASGSGTYEQYF

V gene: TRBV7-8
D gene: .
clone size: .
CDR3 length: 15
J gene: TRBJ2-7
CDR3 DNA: TGTGCCAGCAGCGTCCGGGACGGGAGCTCCTACGAGCAGTACTTC
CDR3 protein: CASSVRDGSSYEQYF

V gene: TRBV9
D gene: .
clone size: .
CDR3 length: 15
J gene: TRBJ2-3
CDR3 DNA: TGTGCCAGCAGCGGCGACAGTAAGGGAACAGATACGCAGTATTTT
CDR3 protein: CASSGDSKGTDTQYF

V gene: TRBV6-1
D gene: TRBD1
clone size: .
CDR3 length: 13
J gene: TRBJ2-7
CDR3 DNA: TGTGCCAGCAGTGAAGTGGGACAGTACGAGCAGTACTTC
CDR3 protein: CASSEVGQYEQYF

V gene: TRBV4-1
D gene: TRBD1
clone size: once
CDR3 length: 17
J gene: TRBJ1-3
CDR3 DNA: TGCGCCAGCAGCCAAATGCTACTTATTACAGGGGTAAACACCATATATTTT
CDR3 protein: CASSQMLLITGVNTIYF

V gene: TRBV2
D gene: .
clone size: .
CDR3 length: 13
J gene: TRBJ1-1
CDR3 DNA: TGTGCCAGCACTTTCCAGGGAAACACTGAAGCTTTCTTT
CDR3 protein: CASTFQGNTEAFF

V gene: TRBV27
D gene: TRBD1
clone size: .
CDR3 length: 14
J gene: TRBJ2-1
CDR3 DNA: TGTGCCAGCAGTTTACGACAGGGCACCAATGAGCAGTTCTTC
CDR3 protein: CASSLRQGTNEQFF

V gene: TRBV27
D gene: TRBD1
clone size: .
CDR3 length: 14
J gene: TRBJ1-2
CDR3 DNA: TGTGCCAGCAGGACCAACAGGGGTGGAGATGGCTACACCTTC
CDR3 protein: CASRTNRGGDGYTF

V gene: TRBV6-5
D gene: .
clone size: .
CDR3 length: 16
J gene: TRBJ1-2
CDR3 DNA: TGTGCCAGCAGTTACTCGGGGGCGGTCCCTAACTATGGCTACACCTTC
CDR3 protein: CASSYSGAVPNYGYTF

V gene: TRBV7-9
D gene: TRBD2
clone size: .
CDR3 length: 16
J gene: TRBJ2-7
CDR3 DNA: TGTGCCAGCAGCTTAGCTAGACTAGCGGGCACCTACGAGCAGTACTTC
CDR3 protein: CASSLARLAGTYEQYF

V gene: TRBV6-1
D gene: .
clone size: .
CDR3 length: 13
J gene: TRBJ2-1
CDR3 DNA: TGTGCCAGCCGGGAGAGCTCCTACAATGAGCAGTTCTTC
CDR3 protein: CASRESSYNEQFF

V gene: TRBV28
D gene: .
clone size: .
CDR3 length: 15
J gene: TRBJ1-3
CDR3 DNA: TGTGCCAGTTCCCAGGGCCCCGTCTCTGGAAACACCATATATTTT
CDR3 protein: CASSQGPVSGNTIYF

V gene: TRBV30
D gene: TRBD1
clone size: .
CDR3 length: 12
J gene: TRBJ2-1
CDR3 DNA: TGTGCCTGGAGTTGGGACAGGCGGTTTCCCTTCTTC
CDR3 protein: CAWSWDRRFPFF

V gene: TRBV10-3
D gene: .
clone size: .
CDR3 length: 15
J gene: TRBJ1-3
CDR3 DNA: TGTGCCATCAGTGAAGGCCAGGCAACTGGAAACACCATATATTTT
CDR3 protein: CAISEGQATGNTIYF

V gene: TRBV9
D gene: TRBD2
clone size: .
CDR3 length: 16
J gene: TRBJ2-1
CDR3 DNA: TGTGCCAGCAGCGTAGAGGGCGGGAGGGCAGGCAATGAGCAGTTCTTC
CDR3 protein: CASSVEGGRAGNEQFF

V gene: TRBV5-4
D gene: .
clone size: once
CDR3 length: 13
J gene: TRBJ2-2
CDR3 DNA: TGTGCCAGCAGCTGGCAGGGTGGCGGGGAGCTGTTTTTT
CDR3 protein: CASSWQGGGELFF

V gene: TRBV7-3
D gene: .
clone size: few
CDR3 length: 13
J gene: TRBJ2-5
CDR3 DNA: TGTGCCAGCAGCACGGACATCGGGGAGACCCAGTACTTC
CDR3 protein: CASSTDIGETQYF

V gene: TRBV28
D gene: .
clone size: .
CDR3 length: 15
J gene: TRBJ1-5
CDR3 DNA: TGTGCCAGCAGTTTGTCTATTAATAGCAATCAGCCCCAGCATTTT
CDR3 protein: CASSLSINSNQPQHF

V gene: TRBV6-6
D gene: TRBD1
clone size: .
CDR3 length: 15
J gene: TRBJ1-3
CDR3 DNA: TGTGCCAGCAGTCCCCCAGGGGGTCAACGGAACACCATATATTTT
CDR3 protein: CASSPPGGQRNTIYF

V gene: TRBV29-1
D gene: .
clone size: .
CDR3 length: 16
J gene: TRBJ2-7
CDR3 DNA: TGCAGCGTTGGCGGTGGAGGCGAGCGCCACTCCTACGAGCAGTACTTC
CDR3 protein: CSVGGGGERHSYEQYF

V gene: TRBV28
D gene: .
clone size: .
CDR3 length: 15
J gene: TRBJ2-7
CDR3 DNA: TGTGCCAGCAGACCGGAGGGGATCGGCTACTACGAGCAGTACTTC
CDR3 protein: CASRPEGIGYYEQYF

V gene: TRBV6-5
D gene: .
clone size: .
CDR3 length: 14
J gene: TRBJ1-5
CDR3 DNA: TGTGCCAGCAGTCCTGACTATAGCAATCAGCCCCAGCATTTT
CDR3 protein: CASSPDYSNQPQHF

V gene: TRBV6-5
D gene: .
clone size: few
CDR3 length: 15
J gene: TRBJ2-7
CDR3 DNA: TGTGCCAGCAGCCGGGGACAAAAGGTCCCCTACGAGCAGTACTTC
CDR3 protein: CASSRGQKVPYEQYF

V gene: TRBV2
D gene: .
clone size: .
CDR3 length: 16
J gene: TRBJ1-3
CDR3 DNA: TGTGCCAGCAGTGAGGGCGGCAGGGGCAACGGAAACACCATATATTTT
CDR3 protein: CASSEGGRGNGNTIYF

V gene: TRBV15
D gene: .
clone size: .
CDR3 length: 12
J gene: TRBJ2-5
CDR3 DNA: TGTGCCACCAGCAGAGAACGGGAGACCCAGTACTTC
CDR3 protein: CATSRERETQYF

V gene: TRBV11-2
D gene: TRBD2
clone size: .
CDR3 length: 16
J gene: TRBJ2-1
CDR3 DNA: TGTGCCAGCAGCTTACTCCCGGGAGGGGCCTACAATGAGCAGTTCTTC
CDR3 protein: CASSLLPGGAYNEQFF

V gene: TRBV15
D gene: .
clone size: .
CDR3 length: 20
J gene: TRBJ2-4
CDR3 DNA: TGTGCCACCAGCAGAGATCCGGTTCCTGACAGCGTTCTAGCCAAAAACATTCAGTACTTC
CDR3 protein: CATSRDPVPDSVLAKNIQYF

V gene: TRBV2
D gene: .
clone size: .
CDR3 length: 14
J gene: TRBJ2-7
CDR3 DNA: TGTGCCAGCAGGCACAGGGAGCAGTCCTACGAGCAGTACTTC
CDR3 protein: CASRHREQSYEQYF

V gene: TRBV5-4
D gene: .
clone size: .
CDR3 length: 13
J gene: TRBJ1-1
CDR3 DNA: TGTGCCAGCAGTCCCCCCGAGGGCGTAGAGGCTTTCTTT
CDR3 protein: CASSPPEGVEAFF

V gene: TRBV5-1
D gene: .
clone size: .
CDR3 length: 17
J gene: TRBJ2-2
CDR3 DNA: TGCGCCAGCAGCTTGAATCGGGGGGGACAGGGCACCGGGGAGCTGTTTTTT
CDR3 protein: CASSLNRGGQGTGELFF

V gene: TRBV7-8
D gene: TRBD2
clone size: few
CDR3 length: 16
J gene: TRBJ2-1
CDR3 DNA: TGTGCCAGCAGGCCAGGTTTTGGCGGGAGGTATAATGAGCAGTTCTTC
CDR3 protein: CASRPGFGGRYNEQFF

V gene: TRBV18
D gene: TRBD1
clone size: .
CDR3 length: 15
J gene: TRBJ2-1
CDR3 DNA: TGTGCCAGCTCCCCGGGACAGGGCGTGGGTGATGAGCAGTTCTTC
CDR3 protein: CASSPGQGVGDEQFF

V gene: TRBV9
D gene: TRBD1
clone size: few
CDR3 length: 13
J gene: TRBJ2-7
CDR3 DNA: TGTGCCAGCAGCGTAGGGACAGGGTGGGAGCAGTACTTC
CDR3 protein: CASSVGTGWEQYF

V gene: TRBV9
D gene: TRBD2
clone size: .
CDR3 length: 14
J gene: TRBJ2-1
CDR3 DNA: TGTGCCAGCAGCGTAGCGGGAGGCCGCAATGAGCAGTTCTTC
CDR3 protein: CASSVAGGRNEQFF

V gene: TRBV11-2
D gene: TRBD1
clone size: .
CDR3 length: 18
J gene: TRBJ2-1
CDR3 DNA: TGTGCCAGCAGCTTTGTTTTCAGTAGGGGACAGGGTGGGAATGAGCAGTTCTTC
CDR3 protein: CASSFVFSRGQGGNEQFF

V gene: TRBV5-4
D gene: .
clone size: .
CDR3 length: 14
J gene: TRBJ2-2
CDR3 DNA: TGTGCCAGCAGCTTGGGAGGGAACAGCGGGGAGCTGTTTTTT
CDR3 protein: CASSLGGNSGELFF

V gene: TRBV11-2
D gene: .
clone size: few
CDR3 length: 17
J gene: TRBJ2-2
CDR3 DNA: TGTGCCAGCAGCTTAGTGTTGGGGGGGCATAACACCGGGGAGCTGTTTTTT
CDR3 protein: CASSLVLGGHNTGELFF

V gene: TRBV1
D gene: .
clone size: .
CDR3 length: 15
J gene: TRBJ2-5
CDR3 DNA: TGCACCAGCAGCCAAATCCTAGCGGAGACTGAGACCCAGTACTTC
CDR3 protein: CTSSQILAETETQYF

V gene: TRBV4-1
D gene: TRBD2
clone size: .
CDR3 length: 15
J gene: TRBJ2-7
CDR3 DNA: TGCGCCAGCAGCCAAGTATACGCGGGAGAAATTGGGCAGTACTTC
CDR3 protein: CASSQVYAGEIGQYF

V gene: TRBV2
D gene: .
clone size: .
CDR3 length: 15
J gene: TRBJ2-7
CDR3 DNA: TGTGCCAGCAGTGAGTTGTCTAGCGTCTCCTACGAGCAGTACTTC
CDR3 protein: CASSELSSVSYEQYF

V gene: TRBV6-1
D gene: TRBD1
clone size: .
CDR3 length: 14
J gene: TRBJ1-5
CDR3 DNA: TGTGCCAGCAGTAAACAGGGGGGTCGGCAGCCCCAGCATTTT
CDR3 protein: CASSKQGGRQPQHF

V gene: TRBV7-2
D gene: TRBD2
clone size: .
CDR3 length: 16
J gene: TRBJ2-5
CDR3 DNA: TGTGCCAGCAGCATGGGACTAGCGGGGGTCGGGGAGACCCAGTACTTC
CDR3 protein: CASSMGLAGVGETQYF

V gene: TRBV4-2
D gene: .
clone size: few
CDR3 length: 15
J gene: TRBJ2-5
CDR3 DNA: TGTGCCAGCAGCCAGGAGGCTGGCGGGTGGGAGACCCAGTACTTC
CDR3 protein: CASSQEAGGWETQYF

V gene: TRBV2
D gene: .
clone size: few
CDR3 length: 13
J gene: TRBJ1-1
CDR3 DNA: TGTGCCTCTGGCGGGACCGTGAACACTGAAGCTTTCTTT
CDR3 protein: CASGGTVNTEAFF

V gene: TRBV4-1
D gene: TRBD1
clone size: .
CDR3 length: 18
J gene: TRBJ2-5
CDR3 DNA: TGCGCCAGCAGCCAAGATGGCCTCGGCAGGGGGATCGGAGAGACCCAGTACTTC
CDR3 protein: CASSQDGLGRGIGETQYF

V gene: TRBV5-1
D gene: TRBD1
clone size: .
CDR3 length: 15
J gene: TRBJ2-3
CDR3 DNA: TGCGCCAGCAGCTTTAACAGGGGTGGCACAGATACGCAGTATTTT
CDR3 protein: CASSFNRGGTDTQYF

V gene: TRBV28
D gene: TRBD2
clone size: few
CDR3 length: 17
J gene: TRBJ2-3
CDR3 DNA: TGTGCCAGCAGGGGGACTAGCGGGAGGGCCGTAGGAGATACGCAGTATTTT
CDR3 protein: CASRGTSGRAVGDTQYF

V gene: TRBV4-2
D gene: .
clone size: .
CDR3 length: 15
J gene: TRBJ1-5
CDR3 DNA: TGTGCCAGCAGCCAAGAGGGGCATATCAATCAGCCCCAGCATTTT
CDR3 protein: CASSQEGHINQPQHF